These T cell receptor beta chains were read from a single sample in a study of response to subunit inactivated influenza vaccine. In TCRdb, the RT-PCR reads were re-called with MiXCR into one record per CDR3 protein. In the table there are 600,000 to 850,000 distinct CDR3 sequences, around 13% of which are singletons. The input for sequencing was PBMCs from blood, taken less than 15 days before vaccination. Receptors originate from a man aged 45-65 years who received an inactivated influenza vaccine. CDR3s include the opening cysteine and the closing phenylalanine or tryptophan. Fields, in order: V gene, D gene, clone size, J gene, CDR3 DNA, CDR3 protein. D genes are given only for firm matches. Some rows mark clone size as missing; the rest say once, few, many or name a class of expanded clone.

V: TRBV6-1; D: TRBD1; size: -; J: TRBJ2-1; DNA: TGTGCCAGCAGGTCAGGGGGCTCTCACAATGAGCAGTTCTTC; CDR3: CASRSGGSHNEQFF
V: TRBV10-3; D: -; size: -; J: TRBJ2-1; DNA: TGTGCCATCAATCGGGGGCAGGATGAGCAGTTCTTC; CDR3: CAINRGQDEQFF
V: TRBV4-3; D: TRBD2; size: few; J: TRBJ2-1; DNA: TGCGCCAGCAGCCAAGAACTAGCGGGAGTCGATGAGCAGTTCTTC; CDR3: CASSQELAGVDEQFF
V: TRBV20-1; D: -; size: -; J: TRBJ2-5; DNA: TGCAGTGCTAGAGATGGGTACCAGCCCCAGTACTTC; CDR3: CSARDGYQPQYF
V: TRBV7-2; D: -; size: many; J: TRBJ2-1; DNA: TGTGCCAGCAGCTTAGGGACAGAATACAATGAGCAGTTCTTC; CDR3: CASSLGTEYNEQFF
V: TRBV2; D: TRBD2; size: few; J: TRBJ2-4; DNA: TGTGCCAGCAGTCAGCGGGAGGGAGCCAAAAACATTCAGTACTTC; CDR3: CASSQREGAKNIQYF
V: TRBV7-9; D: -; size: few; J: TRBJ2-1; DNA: TGTGCCAGCACCCGGGACACGGTTTACAATGAGCAGTTCTTC; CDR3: CASTRDTVYNEQFF
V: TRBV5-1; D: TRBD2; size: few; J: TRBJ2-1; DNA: TGCGCCAGCTCCGCGGGGGACTCCTACAATGAGCAGTTCTTC; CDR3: CASSAGDSYNEQFF
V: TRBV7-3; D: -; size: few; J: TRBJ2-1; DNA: TGTGCCAGCAGCTTAACGTTAAACGCAGCTGAGCAGTTCTTC; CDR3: CASSLTLNAAEQFF
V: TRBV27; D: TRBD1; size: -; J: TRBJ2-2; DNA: TGTGCCAGCAGTTCCCCTAGACAGCAGGGGGATACCGGGGAGCTGTTTTTT; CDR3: CASSSPRQQGDTGELFF
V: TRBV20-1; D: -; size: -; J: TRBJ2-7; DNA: TGCAGTGCTAGAGTGGGGGTGGATGAGCAGTACTTC; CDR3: CSARVGVDEQYF
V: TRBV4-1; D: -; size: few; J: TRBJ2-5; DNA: TGCGCCAGCAGCCAAGGGCTAGCGTATGAGACCCAGTACTTC; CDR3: CASSQGLAYETQYF
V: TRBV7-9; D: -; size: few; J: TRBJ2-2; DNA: TGTGCCAGCAGCTTATCTCCAGGGATGAACACCGGGGAGCTGTTTTTT; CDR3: CASSLSPGMNTGELFF
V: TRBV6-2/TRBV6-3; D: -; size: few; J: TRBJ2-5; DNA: TGTGCCAGCAGTTACTGGGCGGGGCAAGAGACCCAGTACTTC; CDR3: CASSYWAGQETQYF
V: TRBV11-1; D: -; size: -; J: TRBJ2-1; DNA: TGTGCCAGCAGCTCTACATCATCGGCGGGATCATACAATGAGCAGTTCTTC; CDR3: CASSSTSSAGSYNEQFF
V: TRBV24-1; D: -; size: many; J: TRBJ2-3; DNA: TGTGCCACCAGTGATCTAAATGGGGGATCAGATACGCAGTATTTT; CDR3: CATSDLNGGSDTQYF
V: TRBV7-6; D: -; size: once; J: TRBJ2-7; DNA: TGTGCCAGCAGCGGGGTTCCCTCCTTCTACGAGCAGTACTTC; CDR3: CASSGVPSFYEQYF
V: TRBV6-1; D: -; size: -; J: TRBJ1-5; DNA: TGTGCCAGCAGCCCATCCTCTCTCGGTCAGCCCCAGCATTTT; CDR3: CASSPSSLGQPQHF
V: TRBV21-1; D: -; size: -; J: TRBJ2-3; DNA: TGTGCCAGCAGCTTCAATCCGGGACTAGCGGACCCTGCCAGGACAGATACGCAGTATTTT; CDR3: CASSFNPGLADPARTDTQYF
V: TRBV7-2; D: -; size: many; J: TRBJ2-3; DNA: TGTGCCAGCAGCTTAGCTCCCTCCACAGATACGCAGTATTTT; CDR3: CASSLAPSTDTQYF
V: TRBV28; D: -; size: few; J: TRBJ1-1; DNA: TGTGCCAGCAGTTCGGCCTCAACAGGGTTGGGTGAAGCTTTCTTT; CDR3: CASSSASTGLGEAFF
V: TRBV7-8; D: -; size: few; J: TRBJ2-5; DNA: TGTGCCAGCAGCTTTGTCGGTGGGGAGACCCAGTACTTC; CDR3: CASSFVGGETQYF
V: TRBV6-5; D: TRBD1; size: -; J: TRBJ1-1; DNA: TGTGCCAGCAGTTCCATGGGGACAGCTACTTCTGAAGCTTTCTTT; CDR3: CASSSMGTATSEAFF
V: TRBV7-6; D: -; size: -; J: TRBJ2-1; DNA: TGTGCCAGCAGCTTAGCGAGACACAGCGGAGCTTACAATGAGCAGTTCTTC; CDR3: CASSLARHSGAYNEQFF
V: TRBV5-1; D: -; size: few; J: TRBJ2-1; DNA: TGCGCCAGCAGTATCGCGTACAATGAGCAGTTCTTC; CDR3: CASSIAYNEQFF
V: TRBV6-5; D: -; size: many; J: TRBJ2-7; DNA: TGTGCCAGCAGCCCCGGACGGGACGCCTACGAGCAGTACTTC; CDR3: CASSPGRDAYEQYF
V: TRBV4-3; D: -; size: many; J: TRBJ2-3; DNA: TGTGCCAGCAGCCAAGACCCCGGAACAGATACGCAGTATTTT; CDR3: CASSQDPGTDTQYF
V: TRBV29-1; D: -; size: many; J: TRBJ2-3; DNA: TGCAGCGCACTTAGCGATCGGGATACGCAGTATTTT; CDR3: CSALSDRDTQYF
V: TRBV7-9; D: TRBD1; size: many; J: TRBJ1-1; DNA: TGTGCCAGCAGCTTAGGGGACAGGGCCACTGAAGCTTTCTTT; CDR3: CASSLGDRATEAFF
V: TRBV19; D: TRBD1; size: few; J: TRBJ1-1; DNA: TGTGCCAGTAGTAGGCTGGGACAGCCGAACACTGAAGCTTTCTTT; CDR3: CASSRLGQPNTEAFF
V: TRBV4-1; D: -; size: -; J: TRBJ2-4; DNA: TGCGCCAGCAGCCACCGGGACAATAACATTCAGTACTTC; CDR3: CASSHRDNNIQYF
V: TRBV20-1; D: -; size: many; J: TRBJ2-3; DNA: TGCAGTGCTAGAGCATTCCGGGGGCTATCAGATACGCAGTATTTT; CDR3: CSARAFRGLSDTQYF
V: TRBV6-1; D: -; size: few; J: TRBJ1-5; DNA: TGTGCCAGCAGAGGCGGAGGGGGCAATCAGCCCCAGCATTTT; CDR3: CASRGGGGNQPQHF
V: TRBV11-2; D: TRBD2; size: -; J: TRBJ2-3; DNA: TGTGCCAGCAGCGTTCTCGCGGGGGGGCCGCCAGATACGCAGTATTTT; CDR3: CASSVLAGGPPDTQYF
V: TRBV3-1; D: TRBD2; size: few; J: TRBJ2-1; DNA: TGTGCCAGCAGCCAGGGACTAGCGATCAATGAGCAGTTCTTC; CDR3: CASSQGLAINEQFF
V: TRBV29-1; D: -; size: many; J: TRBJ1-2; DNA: TGCAGCGTTACGGAGGGCTACACCTTC; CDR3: CSVTEGYTF
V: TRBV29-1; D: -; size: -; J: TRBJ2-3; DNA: TGCAGCGGGGTGAAGGGAACAGATACGCAGTATTTT; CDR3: CSGVKGTDTQYF
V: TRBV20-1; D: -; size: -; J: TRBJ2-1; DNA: TGCAGCCCGAAGCCGAGCTCCTACAATGAGCAGTTCTTC; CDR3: CSPKPSSYNEQFF
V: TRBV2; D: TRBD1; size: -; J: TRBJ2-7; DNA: TGTGCCAGTAAAGGACAGGCGTTCTCCTACGAGCAGTACTTC; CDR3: CASKGQAFSYEQYF
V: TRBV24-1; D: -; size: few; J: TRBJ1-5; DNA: TGTGCCACCAGTGATTTGAGGGGATATAGCAATCAGCCCCAGCATTTT; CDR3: CATSDLRGYSNQPQHF
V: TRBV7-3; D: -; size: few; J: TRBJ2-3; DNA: TGTGCCAGCAGCTTAAACGGTGGTCGTTGGGGGGCAGATACGCAGTATTTT; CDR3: CASSLNGGRWGADTQYF
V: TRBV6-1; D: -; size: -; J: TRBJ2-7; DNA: TGTGCCAGCAGTAAATATAGCGGCCCCTCCTACGAGCAGTACTTC; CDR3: CASSKYSGPSYEQYF
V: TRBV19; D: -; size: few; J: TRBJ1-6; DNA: TGTGCCAGTAGTATCGGCGGAGCCAGGGTGAATTCACCCCTCCACTTT; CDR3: CASSIGGARVNSPLHF
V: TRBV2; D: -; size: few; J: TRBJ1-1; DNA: TGTGCCAGCAGTGGAGAGGGAGAGAACACTGAAGCTTTCTTT; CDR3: CASSGEGENTEAFF
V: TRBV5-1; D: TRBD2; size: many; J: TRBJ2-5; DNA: TGCGCCAGCAGCTTGGGGACTAGCGGCCAAGAGACCCAGTACTTC; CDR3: CASSLGTSGQETQYF